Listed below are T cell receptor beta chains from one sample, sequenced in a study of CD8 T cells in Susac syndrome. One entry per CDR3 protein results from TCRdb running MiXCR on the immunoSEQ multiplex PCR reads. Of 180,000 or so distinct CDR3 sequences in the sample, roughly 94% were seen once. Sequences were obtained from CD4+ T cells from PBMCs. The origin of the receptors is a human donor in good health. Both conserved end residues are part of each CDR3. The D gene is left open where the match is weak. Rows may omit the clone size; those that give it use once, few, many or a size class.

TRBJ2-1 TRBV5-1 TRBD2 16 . TGCGCCAGCAGCACCCGGACTAGCGGGGAATCCAATGAGCAGTTCTTC CASSTRTSGESNEQFF
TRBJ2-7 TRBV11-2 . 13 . TGTGCCAGCAGCTTAGATCGACCATCTACAACGCACTTC CASSLDRPSTTHF
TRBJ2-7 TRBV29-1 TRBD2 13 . TGCAGCGCGTTGGGGACTAGCGGGAGTGCGCAGTACTTC CSALGTSGSAQYF
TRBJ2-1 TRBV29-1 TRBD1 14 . TGCAGCGTTGATCAGGGGGCGAACTACAATGAGCAGTTCTTC CSVDQGANYNEQFF
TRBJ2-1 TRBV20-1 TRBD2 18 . TGCAGTACCCCTTGGACTAGCGGGAGCAGATACTCCTACAATGAGCAGTTCTTC CSTPWTSGSRYSYNEQFF
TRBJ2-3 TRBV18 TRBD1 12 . TGTGCCAGCCTCGACAGGGCAGATACGCAGTATTTT CASLDRADTQYF
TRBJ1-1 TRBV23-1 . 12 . TGCGCCAGCAGTCATACCGGCGCTGAAGCTTTCTTT CASSHTGAEAFF
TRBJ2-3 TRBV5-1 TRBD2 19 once TGCGCCAGCAGCTTGTCCCCGGGAGGCTTATTGCAGCGGACAGATACGCAGTATTTT CASSLSPGGLLQRTDTQYF
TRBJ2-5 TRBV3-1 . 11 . TGTGCCAGCAGCCAATTTAGGATCCAGTACTTC CASSQFRIQYF
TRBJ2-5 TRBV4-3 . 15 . TGCGCCAGCAGCCAAGTTTGGGCAGCACAAGAGACCCAGTACTTC CASSQVWAAQETQYF
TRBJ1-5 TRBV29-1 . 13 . TGCAGCGTAGTCGATTCAGGCAATCAGCCCCAGCATTTT CSVVDSGNQPQHF
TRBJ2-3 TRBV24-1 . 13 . TGTGCCACCAGTGATTCCCATTCGGATACGCAGTATTTT CATSDSHSDTQYF
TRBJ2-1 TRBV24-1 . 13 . TGTGCCACCAGTGGGTACCAGGGGAATGAGCAGTTCTTC CATSGYQGNEQFF
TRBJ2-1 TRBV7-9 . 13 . TGTGCCAGCAGCGTAGCGGGGACAGTTGAGCAGTTCTTC CASSVAGTVEQFF
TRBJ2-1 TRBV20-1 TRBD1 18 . TGCAGTGCTAGTCCCATGAGGAGACAGGGGGCGCGTTACAATGAGCAGTTCTTC CSASPMRRQGARYNEQFF
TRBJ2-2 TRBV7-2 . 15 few TGTGCCAGCAGCTTAGCCGGACGTAACACCGGGGAGCTGTTTTTT CASSLAGRNTGELFF
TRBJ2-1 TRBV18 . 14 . TGTGCCAGCTCACCTACGGGAGTATACAATGAGCAGTTCTTC CASSPTGVYNEQFF
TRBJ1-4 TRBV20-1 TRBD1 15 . TGCAGTGCTTCCCTGATACAGGGGATAGGAGAAAAACTGTTTTTT CSASLIQGIGEKLFF
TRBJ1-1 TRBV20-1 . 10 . TGCAGTGCGGATACACAGACAGCTTTCTTT CSADTQTAFF
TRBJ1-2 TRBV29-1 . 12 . TGCAGCGTGGAAAACAGGGTTCATGGCTACACCTTC CSVENRVHGYTF
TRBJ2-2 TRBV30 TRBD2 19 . TGTGCCTGGAGCCCCCCCTTTGGACTAGCGGGAGCCGGCACCGGGGAGCTGTTTTTT CAWSPPFGLAGAGTGELFF
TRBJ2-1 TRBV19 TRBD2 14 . TGTGCCAGTAAGGAGTCTAGCGGGTACAATGAGCAGTTCTTC CASKESSGYNEQFF
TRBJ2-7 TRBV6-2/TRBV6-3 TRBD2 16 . TGTGCCAGCAGCGGACTAGCGGGAATGGGTTCCTACGAGCAGTACTTC CASSGLAGMGSYEQYF
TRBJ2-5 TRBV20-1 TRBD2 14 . TGCAGTGCTAACCTAGCGGTTTCCCAAGAGACCCAGTACTTC CSANLAVSQETQYF
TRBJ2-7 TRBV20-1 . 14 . TGCAGTGCTAGAGGGTGGAGCGGGACAGCCGAGCAGTACTTC CSARGWSGTAEQYF
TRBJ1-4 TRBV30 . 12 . TGTGCCTCTAGGGGCCCTAATGAAAAACTGTTTTTT CASRGPNEKLFF
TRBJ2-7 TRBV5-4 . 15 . TGTGCCAGCAGCTTCCGGACGTTAACACTCTACGAGCAGTACTTC CASSFRTLTLYEQYF
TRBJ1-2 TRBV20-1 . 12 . TGCAGTGCTAGAATATCAGGCTATGGCTACACCTTC CSARISGYGYTF
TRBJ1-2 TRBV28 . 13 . TGTGCCAGCAGTTTGTTCCAGTCCTATGGCTACACCTTC CASSLFQSYGYTF
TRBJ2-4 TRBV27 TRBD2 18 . TGTGCCAGCCGGATAGCGGGAGGGCCTAAAGGCTCCAAAAACATTCAGTACTTC CASRIAGGPKGSKNIQYF
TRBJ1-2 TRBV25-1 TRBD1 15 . TGTGCCAGCAGTTCCACCGGGACAGGGGACTATGGCTACACCTTC CASSSTGTGDYGYTF
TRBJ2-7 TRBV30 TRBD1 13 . TGTGCCTGGAGTGCGGACAGGGCACTCGAGCAGTACTTC CAWSADRALEQYF
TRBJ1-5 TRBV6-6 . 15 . TGTGCCAGCAGTTACGACAGGCTGAGCAATCAGCCCCAGCATTTT CASSYDRLSNQPQHF
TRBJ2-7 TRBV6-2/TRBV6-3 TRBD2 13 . TGTGCCAGCAGTCGTACGCCGGGAGGCGAGCAGTACTTC CASSRTPGGEQYF
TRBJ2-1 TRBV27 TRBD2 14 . TGTGCCAGCAGTGGGCTAGCGGCCTACAATGAGCAGTTCTTC CASSGLAAYNEQFF
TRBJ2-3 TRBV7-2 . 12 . TGTGCCAGCAGCTTTGGATCGCATACGCAGTATTTT CASSFGSHTQYF
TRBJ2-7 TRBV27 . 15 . TGTGCCAGCAGCCCGCTCGGGACAAATAATTACGAGCAGTACTTC CASSPLGTNNYEQYF
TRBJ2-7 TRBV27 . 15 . TGTGCCAGCATCTTCCGGTGGGGGGCAGCCTACGAGCAGTACTTC CASIFRWGAAYEQYF
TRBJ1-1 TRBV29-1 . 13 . TGCAGCGTTGAACTACATTTGAACACTGAAGCTTTCTTT CSVELHLNTEAFF
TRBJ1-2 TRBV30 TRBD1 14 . TGTGCCTGGTCTCCGGGACAGGGGGACTATGGCTACACCTTC CAWSPGQGDYGYTF
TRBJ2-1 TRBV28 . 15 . TGTGCCAGCAGTCCTCCTCGAGGGATTTACAATGAGCAGTTCTTC CASSPPRGIYNEQFF
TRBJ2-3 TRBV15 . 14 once TGTGCCACCAGCAGAGAGGGACTCACAGATACGCAGTATTTT CATSREGLTDTQYF
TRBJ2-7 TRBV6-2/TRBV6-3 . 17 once TGTGCCAGCAGTTACGCCACCGGGACTCCTAGCTCCTACGAGCAGTACTTC CASSYATGTPSSYEQYF
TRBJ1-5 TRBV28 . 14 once TGTGCCAGCAGTTTTGCGGCGAGGAATCAGCCCCAGCATTTT CASSFAARNQPQHF
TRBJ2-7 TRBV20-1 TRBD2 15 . TGCAGTGCTAGGACCACTAGCGGCCCGAGGCGCGAGCAGTACTTC CSARTTSGPRREQYF
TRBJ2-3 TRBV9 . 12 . TGTGCCAGCAGCGTGCGGGGAGATACGCAGTATTTT CASSVRGDTQYF
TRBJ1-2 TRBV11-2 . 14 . TGTGCCAGCAGCGGTTACGAGACCTCTTATGGCTACACCTTC CASSGYETSYGYTF
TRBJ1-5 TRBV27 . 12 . TGTGCCAGCGGACTGTTAAATCAGCCCCAGCATTTT CASGLLNQPQHF
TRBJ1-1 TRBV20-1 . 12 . TGCAGTGCTAGTCGACAGATAAGGGAAGCTTTCTTT CSASRQIREAFF
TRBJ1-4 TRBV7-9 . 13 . TGTGCCAGCAGACAGCAGATAGATGAAAAACTGTTTTTT CASRQQIDEKLFF
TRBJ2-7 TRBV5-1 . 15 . TGCGCCAGCAGCTCGGGACACCAACTCTCCTACGAGCAGTACTTC CASSSGHQLSYEQYF
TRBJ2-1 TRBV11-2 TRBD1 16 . TGTGCCAGCAGAGCGCTAGGGGGACAGGGTCACAATGAGCAGTTCTTC CASRALGGQGHNEQFF
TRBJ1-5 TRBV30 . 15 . TGTGCCTGGAGTCCGAGGGGGTTAGGGAATCAGCCCCAGCATTTT CAWSPRGLGNQPQHF
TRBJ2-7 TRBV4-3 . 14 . TGCGCCAGCAGCCTTGGGAGGCTAGCGAACGAGCAGTACTTC CASSLGRLANEQYF